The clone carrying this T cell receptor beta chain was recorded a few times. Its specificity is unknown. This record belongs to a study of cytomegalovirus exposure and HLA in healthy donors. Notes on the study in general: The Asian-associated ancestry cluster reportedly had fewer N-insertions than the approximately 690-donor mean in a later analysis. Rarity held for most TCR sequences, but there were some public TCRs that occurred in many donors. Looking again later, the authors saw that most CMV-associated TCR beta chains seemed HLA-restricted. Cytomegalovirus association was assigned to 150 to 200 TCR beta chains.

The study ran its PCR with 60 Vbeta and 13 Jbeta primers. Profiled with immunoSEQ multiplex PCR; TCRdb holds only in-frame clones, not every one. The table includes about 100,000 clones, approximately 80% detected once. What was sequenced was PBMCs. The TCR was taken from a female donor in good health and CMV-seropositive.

This CDR3 is CASTAGQTNTEAFF. The CDR3 DNA is TGTGCCAGCACCGCGGGACAGACGAACACTGAAGCTTTCTTT. This sequence joins TRBV6-1 and TRBJ1-1; 7 bases agree with TRBD1. The CDR3 covers 14 residues. Germline values: CDR1 MNHNS, CDR2 SASEGT. With V trimmed by 7 bases and J by 1 base, 6 bases remained unmatched.